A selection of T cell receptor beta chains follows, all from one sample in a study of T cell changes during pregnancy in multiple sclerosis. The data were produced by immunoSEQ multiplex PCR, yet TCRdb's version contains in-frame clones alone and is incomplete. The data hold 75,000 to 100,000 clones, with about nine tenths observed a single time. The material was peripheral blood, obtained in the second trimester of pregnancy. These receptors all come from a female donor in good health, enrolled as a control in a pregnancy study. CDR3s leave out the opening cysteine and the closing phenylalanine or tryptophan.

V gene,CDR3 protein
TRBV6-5,ASSRQGTDTQY
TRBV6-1,ASIGGGIYGYT
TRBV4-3,ASSQDRGLYSSGANVLT
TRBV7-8,ASSLEHYEQY
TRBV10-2,ASSESMEAF
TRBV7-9,ASSLGGGGQGNTEAF
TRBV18,ASSPPGVGEKLF
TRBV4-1,ASSQDWTLMDTQY
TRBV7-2,ASSLAPGGDTGELF
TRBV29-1,SVESYGYT
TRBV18,ASSPPGRDTYNYGYT
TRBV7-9,ASSLEDRGGYT
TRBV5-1,ASSFGGGLYGYT
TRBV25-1,ASSESQNPYGYT
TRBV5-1,ASSSGTGVYGYT
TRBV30,AWSAGTGAGKLF
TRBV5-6,ASSLVQTGNTIY
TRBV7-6,ASSYTSGGAAGELF
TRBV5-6,ASTEQGMGYGYT
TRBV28,ASSLRGGSTEAF
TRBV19,ASSMDRDYEQY
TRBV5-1,ASSSGTGRTDTQY
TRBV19,ASSNPGANEKLF
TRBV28,ASSFFDRSTEAF
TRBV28,ASSLRGIAGVFGEQF
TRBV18,ASSPFSTGTGGEKLF
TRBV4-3,ASSQASDSYNSPLH
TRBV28,ASSGNPGTALYSNQPQH